These T cell receptor beta chains were read from a single sample in a study of blood T cell repertoires in COVID-19. Here immunoSEQ multiplex PCR was the method, and the copy in TCRdb shows in-frame clones only, minus some. The sample gives roughly 150,000 clones, approximately 80% of which show up once; 8% to 9.5% is in the top ten. The sequenced sample was peripheral blood. Every receptor here comes from a man aged 60 to 69 with acute or convalescent COVID-19. The CDR3 runs from the conserved cysteine through the conserved F or W. The D gene is left open where the match is weak. A row's size may be missing; if present it is once, few, many or a size class.

>TRBV11-3|once|TRBJ2-3|TRBD1
TGTGCCAGCAGCTCCGGGACAGCTAGCACAGATACGCAGTATTTT
CASSSGTASTDTQYF
>TRBV9|.|TRBJ1-4|.
TGTGCCAGCAGCGTAGGAGGCCTTACAACTAATGAAAAACTGTTTTTT
CASSVGGLTTNEKLFF
>TRBV5-6|.|TRBJ1-5|TRBD1
TGTGCCAGCAGCTTTAAGTACAGGGGTAGCAATCAGCCCCAGCATTTT
CASSFKYRGSNQPQHF
>TRBV19|.|TRBJ1-2|TRBD1
TGTGCCAGTAGTATTATCGGGACAGGGACTTCTGGCTACACCTTC
CASSIIGTGTSGYTF
>TRBV6-2/TRBV6-3|.|TRBJ1-6|.
TGTGCCAGCAGTTACCCAGCCTATAATTCACCCCTCCACTTT
CASSYPAYNSPLHF
>TRBV3-1/TRBV3-2|.|TRBJ2-7|TRBD2
TGTGCCAGCAGCCTACGAGACTGGACTAGCGGGACCTACGAGCAGTACTTC
CASSLRDWTSGTYEQYF
>TRBV12-3/TRBV12-4|few|TRBJ1-1|.
TGTGCCAGCAGTTTACGGAGAGGAGCTTTCTTT
CASSLRRGAFF
>TRBV2|.|TRBJ1-4|.
TGTGCCAGCAGACAGGGCTTAGCAACTAATGAAAAACTGTTTTTT
CASRQGLATNEKLFF
>TRBV7-2|.|TRBJ1-1|.
TGTGCCAGCAGCTTAGCGCGGGGGTCGGACACTGAAGCTTTCTTT
CASSLARGSDTEAFF
>TRBV6-7|.|TRBJ1-1|.
TGTGCCAGCAGTTACCCTTACGGGACAAAGAACACTGAAGCTTTCTTT
CASSYPYGTKNTEAFF
>TRBV3-1/TRBV3-2|.|TRBJ1-1|TRBD1
TGTGCCAGCAGTAAACAGGGGCGGCGGTTCACTGAAGCTTTCTTT
CASSKQGRRFTEAFF
>TRBV28|.|TRBJ2-1|TRBD2
TGTGCCAGCAGTGATTGGGGGGGACTTTACAATGAGCAGTTCTTC
CASSDWGGLYNEQFF
>TRBV28|.|TRBJ1-2|TRBD1
TGTGCCAGCAAACGGACAGGGAACTATGGCTACACCTTC
CASKRTGNYGYTF